Presented here are 7 T cell receptor beta chains from one specimen sequenced in a study of cytomegalovirus exposure and HLA in healthy donors. 13 Jbeta primers and 60 Vbeta primers were used for the PCR. Using immunoSEQ multiplex PCR, the repertoire was profiled, and TCRdb retains in-frame clones only, with some absent. The sample includes 150,000 or so clones, 70% to 85% of them seen just once. Sequencing used PBMCs. These receptor sequences come from a man between 50 and 59 years old in good health and CMV-seropositive.

The genes are TRBV10-3 and TRBJ1-5, with 7 nucleotides matching TRBD1. Germline V gene sequence: CDR1 ENHRY, CDR2 SYGVKD. CDR3 size: 16 residues. V trimming: 2 bases; J trimming: 6 bases; junction bases outside the gene matches: 10. The CDR3 is CAISEQAGGMSQPQHF. The DNA for the CDR3 is TGTGCCATCAGTGAGCAGGCAGGGGGTATGAGTCAGCCCCAGCATTTT.

The V and J genes are TRBV18 and TRBJ2-5; 11 bases align to TRBD1. CDR1 is KGHSH, CDR2 LQKENI, per germline. This CDR3 is 16 amino acids long. Trimming removed 1 base from V and 4 bases from J; junction bases left unmatched: 5. The CDR3 region is CASSPRDRGFVETQYF. The CDR3 coding sequence is TGTGCCAGCTCACCACGGGACAGGGGGTTCGTAGAGACCCAGTACTTC.

This sequence joins TRBV27 and TRBJ1-1; the D is unclear. The CDR3 covers 12 residues. Germline CDR1 is MNHEY and CDR2 is SMNVEV (reference sequence). With 6 bases removed from V and 6 bases from J, the gap between germline ends came to 11 bases. CDR3 sequence (DNA): TGTGCCAGCAGACCGCCCGGGGCTGAAGCTTTCTTT. This gives the protein CASRPPGAEAFF.

The chain couples TRBV6-5 to TRBJ2-7; TRBD1 matches 7 bases. This CDR3 has 13 amino acids. CDR1 and CDR2 from the germline V gene are MNHEY and SVGAGI. The J segment lost 3 bases and the V segment lost 6 bases, leaving 5 bases of the junction unmatched. The CDR3 region is CASRETGNYEQYF. The CDR3 coding sequence is TGTGCCAGCAGAGAGACAGGGAACTACGAGCAGTACTTC.

V is TRBV9 and J is TRBJ2-3, with a possible D match to TRBD2 (6 bases). Germline V gene data show CDR1 as SGDLS and CDR2 as YYNGEE. Trimming cost V 4 bases and J 0 bases, with 12 bases left between them. CDR3 length equals 15 residues. CDR3 sequence (DNA): TGTGCCAGCAGCTTCCGACTAGTCAGCACAGATACGCAGTATTTT. Its translation: CASSFRLVSTDTQYF.

The gene calls are TRBV27 and TRBJ2-1; 13 bases are shared with TRBD2. The J segment lost 7 bases and the V segment lost 7 bases, leaving 4 bases of the junction unmatched. The CDR3 consists of 14 residues. CDR1 is MNHEY, CDR2 SMNVEV, per germline (reference sequence). The CDR3 is CASNGLAGVNEQFF. CDR3 DNA sequence: TGTGCCAGCAATGGACTAGCGGGAGTTAATGAGCAGTTCTTC.

This clone was seen a handful of times. V gene TRBV6-1 combines with J gene TRBJ1-2; D call uncertain. There are 12 residues in the CDR3. The V gene lost 6 bases and the J gene lost 4 bases, with 9 bases spanning the gap. Germline loops: CDR1 MNHNS, CDR2 SASEGT. CDR3 region: CASSTEFYGYTF. The CDR3 DNA follows: TGTGCCAGCAGCACAGAGTTCTATGGCTACACCTTC.